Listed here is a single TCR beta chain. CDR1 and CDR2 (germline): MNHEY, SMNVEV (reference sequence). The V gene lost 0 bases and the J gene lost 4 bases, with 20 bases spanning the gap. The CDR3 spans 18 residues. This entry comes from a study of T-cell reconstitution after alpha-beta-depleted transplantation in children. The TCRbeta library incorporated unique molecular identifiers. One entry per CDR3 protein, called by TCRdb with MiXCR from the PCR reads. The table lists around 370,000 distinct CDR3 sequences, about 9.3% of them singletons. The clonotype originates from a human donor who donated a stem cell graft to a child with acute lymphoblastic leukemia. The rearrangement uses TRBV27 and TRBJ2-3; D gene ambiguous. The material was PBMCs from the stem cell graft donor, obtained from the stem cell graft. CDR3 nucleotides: TGTGCCAGCAGTTTATCGGGCTACCGGTCACCCGGGCCAGATACGCAGTATTTT. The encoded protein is CASSLSGYRSPGPDTQYF.